The rows below give T cell receptor beta chains drawn from one sample of a study of OX40 agonist ivuxolimab in advanced cancers. TCRdb's copy holds only in-frame clones and misses some; the assay was immunoSEQ multiplex PCR. The sample lists some 150,000 clones; roughly nine tenths were seen once. The source material was CD4+ or CD8+ T cells sorted from blood, sampled in a trial of the OX40 agonist ivuxolimab. These receptor sequences come from an adult with an advanced solid tumor such as melanoma, head and neck, liver or kidney cancer. Each CDR3 is given with its conserved first and last residue. The D gene is left open where the match is weak. The size field is filled for only some rows; it gives once, few, many or a size class.

>TRBV27|TRBJ2-2|.|.
CASSTGGLNTGELFF
TGTGCCAGCAGTACCGGAGGCCTGAACACCGGGGAGCTGTTTTTT
>TRBV18|TRBJ1-5|.|.
CASSPRDGIIENQPQHF
TGTGCCAGCTCACCGCGGGACGGAATTATCGAAAATCAGCCCCAGCATTTT
>TRBV5-6|TRBJ2-7|few|TRBD1
CASSLGQVRKYEQYF
TGTGCCAGCAGCCTTGGACAGGTGAGGAAGTACGAGCAGTACTTC
>TRBV23-1|TRBJ1-5|.|.
CASSPGGREPQHF
TGCGCCAGCAGTCCGGGCGGGAGAGAGCCCCAGCATTTT
>TRBV25-1|TRBJ2-2|.|.
CASSEYSTGELFF
TGTGCCAGCAGTGAGTACTCCACCGGGGAGCTGTTTTTT
>TRBV15|TRBJ2-3|.|.
CATSRDDRGFGTDTQYF
TGTGCCACCAGCAGAGATGATCGGGGATTCGGCACAGATACGCAGTATTTT
>TRBV5-4|TRBJ1-2|.|.
CASAMETYSYGYTF
TGTGCCAGCGCAATGGAGACTTACTCCTATGGCTACACCTTC
>TRBV6-1|TRBJ1-5|.|.
CASMGNGQPQHF
TGTGCCAGCATGGGGAACGGTCAGCCCCAGCATTTT
>TRBV20-1|TRBJ2-1|once|.
CSARDYYEQFF
TGCAGTGCTAGAGATTACTATGAGCAGTTCTTC
>TRBV5-1|TRBJ1-3|.|.
CASSLTGPSGNTIYF
TGCGCCAGCAGCCTGACAGGACCCTCTGGAAACACCATATATTTT
>TRBV12-5|TRBJ1-1|.|TRBD1
CASGTPGGRRTEAFF
TGTGCTAGTGGTACGCCAGGGGGCCGTCGTACTGAAGCTTTCTTT
>TRBV2|TRBJ2-7|.|TRBD2
CASTPRTSREQYF
TGTGCCAGCACTCCCCGGACTAGCCGCGAGCAGTACTTC
>TRBV9|TRBJ1-3|.|.
CASSVSGNTIYF
TGTGCCAGCAGCGTATCTGGAAACACCATATATTTT
>TRBV11-2|TRBJ1-5|.|.
CASSLDRGQPQHF
TGTGCCAGCAGCTTAGACCGGGGTCAGCCCCAGCATTTT
>TRBV7-9|TRBJ2-1|.|TRBD1
CASNFPGTGPYNEQFF
TGTGCCAGCAATTTCCCCGGGACAGGGCCCTACAATGAGCAGTTCTTC
>TRBV7-3|TRBJ2-5|.|.
CASSLSGAGETQYF
TGTGCCAGCAGCTTAAGCGGGGCGGGAGAGACCCAGTACTTC
>TRBV6-5|TRBJ2-1|.|.
CASSYGGSSYNEQFF
TGTGCCAGCAGTTACGGCGGCTCCTCCTACAATGAGCAGTTCTTC
>TRBV4-3|TRBJ2-3|few|.
CASSLQHRTETSTDTQYF
TGCGCCAGCAGCCTTCAACATAGGACGGAAACTAGCACAGATACGCAGTATTTT
>TRBV10-3|TRBJ2-1|.|TRBD2
CAISPTSGRDNEQFF
TGTGCCATCAGCCCCACTAGCGGTAGGGACAATGAGCAGTTCTTC
>TRBV19|TRBJ1-2|few|TRBD1
CASSLSGQGPYGYTF
TGTGCCAGTAGTTTATCCGGACAGGGGCCCTATGGCTACACCTTC
>TRBV12-5|TRBJ1-2|once|.
CASFVNYGYTF
TGTGCTAGTTTCGTGAACTATGGCTACACCTTC
>TRBV9|TRBJ2-1|.|.
CASSGPRIVNEQFF
TGTGCCAGCAGCGGACCGAGGATAGTCAATGAGCAGTTCTTC
>TRBV30|TRBJ2-7|.|TRBD2
CAWSPLGASGSEQYF
TGTGCCTGGAGTCCTCTTGGTGCTAGCGGGAGCGAGCAGTACTTC
>TRBV15|TRBJ2-1|.|TRBD2
CATSRGTIGNNEQFF
TGTGCCACCAGCAGGGGGACTATCGGAAACAATGAGCAGTTCTTC
>TRBV2|TRBJ1-4|.|.
CASRLSAAANEKLFF
TGTGCCAGCAGATTATCGGCAGCGGCTAATGAAAAACTGTTTTTT
>TRBV19|TRBJ2-1|.|TRBD2
CASNRLAGVNEQFF
TGTGCCAGTAATCGGCTAGCGGGAGTAAATGAGCAGTTCTTC
>TRBV28|TRBJ1-6|.|TRBD1
CASSRDRGNSPLHF
TGTGCCAGCAGCCGGGACAGGGGAAATTCACCCCTCCACTTT
>TRBV27|TRBJ2-7|.|.
CASSSRDPTYEQYF
TGTGCCAGCAGTTCCCGGGACCCAACCTACGAGCAGTACTTC
>TRBV7-2|TRBJ2-5|.|TRBD1
CASSFDRGSETQYF
TGTGCCAGCAGCTTCGACAGGGGCTCGGAGACCCAGTACTTC
>TRBV6-5|TRBJ2-3|.|.
CASSRGGITDTQYF
TGTGCCAGCAGCAGGGGCGGGATCACAGATACGCAGTATTTT
>TRBV27|TRBJ1-1|.|.
CASSFGGVGTEAFF
TGTGCCAGCAGTTTCGGGGGGGTGGGCACTGAAGCTTTCTTT
>TRBV7-9|TRBJ1-2|.|.
CASGFQIYGYTF
TGTGCCAGCGGTTTCCAGATCTATGGCTACACCTTC
>TRBV5-1|TRBJ2-7|once|.
CASSLASGGGITYEQYF
TGCGCCAGCAGCTTGGCAAGCGGAGGGGGGATCACCTACGAGCAGTACTTC
>TRBV10-2|TRBJ2-7|.|.
CASSYPARTYEQYF
TGCGCCAGTTCTTACCCTGCTAGGACCTACGAGCAGTACTTC
>TRBV7-7|TRBJ2-4|few|.
CASSHPGRQRGDIQYF
TGTGCTAGCAGCCATCCGGGCAGGCAGAGGGGAGACATTCAGTACTTC
>TRBV2|TRBJ2-7|.|.
CAGERERFSYEQYF
TGTGCCGGAGAAAGGGAGCGGTTCTCCTACGAGCAGTACTTC
>TRBV6-1|TRBJ1-4|.|TRBD1
CASSPQGAGEKLFF
TGTGCCAGCAGTCCACAGGGGGCGGGTGAAAAACTGTTTTTT
>TRBV4-1|TRBJ1-2|.|TRBD1
CASSRTGDTSWGYTF
TGCGCCAGCAGCCGTACAGGGGATACTTCTTGGGGCTACACCTTC
>TRBV28|TRBJ2-1|once|TRBD2
CASSFTSGGYNEQFF
TGTGCCAGCTCCTTTACTAGCGGAGGTTACAATGAGCAGTTCTTC
>TRBV27|TRBJ1-3|.|.
CASSLQFRAPGNTIYF
TGTGCCAGCAGCTTACAATTTCGGGCGCCTGGAAACACCATATATTTT
>TRBV11-2|TRBJ2-2|few|.
CASSRLRGRTTGELFF
TGTGCCAGCAGCCGCCTTCGAGGCAGAACCACCGGGGAGCTGTTTTTT
>TRBV7-9|TRBJ2-7|.|.
CASTSLGYEQYF
TGTGCCAGCACCTCTCTGGGCTACGAGCAGTACTTC
>TRBV28|TRBJ2-7|.|TRBD2
CASRTSGHYEQYF
TGTGCCAGCAGGACTAGCGGGCACTACGAGCAGTACTTC
>TRBV7-9|TRBJ2-6|few|TRBD1
CASSSSARGLPGANVLTF
TGTGCCAGCAGCTCCTCGGCCAGGGGGCTTCCTGGGGCCAACGTCCTGACTTTC